The rows below give T cell receptor beta chains drawn from one sample of a study of OX40 agonist ivuxolimab in advanced cancers. Sequencing used immunoSEQ multiplex PCR; TCRdb keeps in-frame clones, though not all of them. The table lists approximately 69,000 clones, approximately 94% of them singletons, with less than 20% in the top ten. Sequences were derived from CD4+ or CD8+ T cells sorted from blood, sampled in a trial of the OX40 agonist ivuxolimab. These receptors all come from an adult with an advanced solid tumor such as melanoma, head and neck, liver or kidney cancer. Both conserved end residues are part of each CDR3. A D gene is named only where the DNA matches it firmly. The size entry is marked missing in some rows and otherwise reads once, few, many or a size class.

>TRBD1|-|TRBJ2-3|15|TRBV7-3
CASSLSTGVTDTQYF
TGTGCCAGCAGCTTAAGCACAGGGGTCACAGATACGCAGTATTTT
>-|-|TRBJ1-1|13|TRBV28
CASSVYSIAEAFF
TGTGCCAGCAGTGTCTATTCGATAGCTGAAGCTTTCTTT
>-|once|TRBJ2-3|15|TRBV6-5
CASSLTAPNTDTQYF
TGTGCCAGCAGTTTAACCGCCCCAAACACAGATACGCAGTATTTT
>-|-|TRBJ2-7|15|TRBV13
CASSRQGPDSYEQYF
TGTGCCAGCAGCCGGCAGGGCCCCGACTCCTACGAGCAGTACTTC
>-|-|TRBJ1-1|13|TRBV5-5
CASSQPGGTEAFF
TGTGCCAGCAGCCAACCTGGGGGGACTGAAGCTTTCTTT
>TRBD2|few|TRBJ2-1|16|TRBV4-3
CASSQGTSGEYNEQFF
TGCGCCAGCAGCCAAGGGACTAGCGGGGAGTACAATGAGCAGTTCTTC
>-|-|TRBJ2-7|13|TRBV13
CASSLEETYEQYF
TGTGCCAGCAGCTTAGAAGAGACCTACGAGCAGTACTTC
>-|-|TRBJ1-4|19|TRBV7-9
CASSSLFLGPTSTNEKLFF
TGTGCCAGCAGCTCTCTTTTTTTGGGGCCCACCTCAACTAATGAAAAACTGTTTTTT
>TRBD2|-|TRBJ2-7|14|TRBV4-1
CASSQGGAGAEQYF
TGCGCCAGCAGCCAAGGAGGAGCGGGGGCCGAGCAGTACTTC
>TRBD2|once|TRBJ2-1|16|TRBV27
CASSFEAGALSNEQFF
TGTGCCAGCAGTTTTGAAGCGGGAGCCTTAAGCAATGAGCAGTTCTTC
>-|once|TRBJ1-6|17|TRBV5-5
CASSLSPGAKYNSPLHF
TGTGCCAGCAGCTTGTCCCCGGGGGCGAAGTATAATTCACCCCTCCACTTT
>TRBD1|-|TRBJ2-7|15|TRBV4-1
CASSPTGTGAYEQYF
TGCGCCAGCAGCCCTACCGGGACAGGGGCTTACGAGCAGTACTTC
>-|once|TRBJ2-7|9|TRBV20-1
CSASYEQYF
TGCAGTGCTAGTTACGAGCAGTACTTC
>TRBD2|-|TRBJ2-1|16|TRBV5-1
CASSALAGGLYNEQFF
TGCGCCAGCAGCGCGTTAGCGGGGGGGCTATACAATGAGCAGTTCTTC
>-|-|TRBJ1-3|17|TRBV5-1
CASSLAEWGRSGNTIYF
TGCGCCAGCAGCTTGGCCGAGTGGGGGAGGTCTGGAAACACCATATATTTT
>TRBD1|-|TRBJ1-1|16|TRBV12-5
CASGFFLRDRYTEAFF
TGTGCTAGTGGTTTCTTTCTCCGGGACAGATACACTGAAGCTTTCTTT
>TRBD2|-|TRBJ2-7|16|TRBV5-1
CASTLGLAGTSYEQYF
TGCGCCAGCACCCTTGGACTAGCGGGGACGTCCTACGAGCAGTACTTC
>-|-|TRBJ1-6|14|TRBV6-5
CASSYSNSGSPLHF
TGTGCCAGCAGTTACTCGAACTCTGGTTCACCCCTCCACTTT
>-|-|TRBJ1-5|17|TRBV15
CATSRDYAAEGYQPQHF
TGTGCCACCAGCAGAGACTACGCCGCGGAGGGGTATCAGCCCCAGCATTTT
>-|-|TRBJ1-1|13|TRBV5-1
CASSSGPGTEAFF
TGCGCCAGCAGCTCAGGGCCGGGGACTGAAGCTTTCTTT
>TRBD2|-|TRBJ2-1|15|TRBV5-6
CASSEGLAAGDEQFF
TGTGCCAGCAGCGAGGGACTAGCGGCCGGAGATGAGCAGTTCTTC
>-|-|TRBJ2-3|12|TRBV4-1
CASSTGPSAQYF
TGCGCCAGCAGCACGGGACCTTCCGCGCAGTATTTT
>-|-|TRBJ2-7|14|TRBV19
CASSIATGDYEQYF
TGTGCCAGTAGTATAGCTACAGGAGACTACGAGCAGTACTTC
>TRBD2|-|TRBJ2-7|15|TRBV9
CASSVVASGWYEQYF
TGTGCCAGCAGCGTAGTGGCTAGCGGGTGGTACGAGCAGTACTTC
>-|-|TRBJ1-1|11|TRBV5-4
CASGTGTEAFF
TGTGCCAGCGGCACCGGCACTGAAGCTTTCTTT
>-|-|TRBJ2-7|13|TRBV5-1
CASSFAPSYEQYF
TGCGCCAGCAGCTTTGCCCCGTCCTACGAGCAGTACTTC
>TRBD1|-|TRBJ2-6|16|TRBV4-1
CASSLGTGSGANVLTF
TGCGCCAGCAGCCTTGGGACAGGATCTGGGGCCAACGTCCTGACTTTC
>TRBD2|-|TRBJ2-1|18|TRBV9
CASRPGTSGGNSYNEQFF
TGTGCCAGCAGACCCGGGACTAGCGGGGGTAACTCCTACAATGAGCAGTTCTTC
>-|once|TRBJ2-3|15|TRBV10-1
CASSEEDRSTDTQYF
TGCGCCAGCAGTGAGGAGGACCGTAGCACAGATACGCAGTATTTT
>-|-|TRBJ2-7|14|TRBV6-1
CASTPLGTDYEQYF
TGTGCCAGCACCCCTCTAGGGACGGACTACGAGCAGTACTTC
>-|-|TRBJ2-3|14|TRBV7-6
CASSPEQATDTQYF
TGTGCCAGCAGCCCCGAACAGGCCACAGATACGCAGTATTTT
>TRBD1|-|TRBJ1-1|18|TRBV7-3
CASSLNPTGGKGNTEAFF
TGTGCCAGCAGCTTAAACCCGACAGGGGGCAAAGGGAACACTGAAGCTTTCTTT
>-|-|TRBJ2-7|13|TRBV6-5
CASSQLERDEQYF
TGTGCCAGCAGCCAACTCGAAAGAGACGAGCAGTACTTC
>TRBD1|once|TRBJ2-7|17|TRBV27
CASSLSVGTGLSYEQYF
TGTGCCAGCAGTTTATCGGTGGGGACAGGGCTCTCCTACGAGCAGTACTTC
>-|-|TRBJ1-1|13|TRBV6-5
CASSYGWNTEAFF
TGTGCCAGCAGTTACGGGTGGAACACTGAAGCTTTCTTT
>-|-|TRBJ2-7|12|TRBV5-6
CASSLPGLEQYF
TGTGCCAGCAGCTTGCCCGGACTCGAGCAGTACTTC
>-|-|TRBJ2-3|15|TRBV11-2
CASSLRGYPTDTQYF
TGTGCCAGCAGCTTACGAGGCTATCCCACAGATACGCAGTATTTT
>-|-|TRBJ2-5|15|TRBV7-9
CASSTPPEHQETQYF
TGTGCCAGCAGCACACCCCCGGAACACCAAGAGACCCAGTACTTC
>-|-|TRBJ1-1|15|TRBV4-3
CASSQVYVGETEAFF
TGCGCCAGCAGCCAAGTATATGTAGGGGAGACTGAAGCTTTCTTT
>TRBD1|-|TRBJ1-4|20|TRBV4-3
CASSQERRTGIGPTNEKLFF
TGCGCCAGCAGCCAAGAACGACGGACAGGGATAGGCCCAACTAATGAAAAACTGTTTTTT
>TRBD1|-|TRBJ2-2|20|TRBV4-3
CASSHKAGTGGYANTGELFF
TGCGCCAGCAGCCATAAAGCAGGTACAGGGGGATACGCGAACACCGGGGAGCTGTTTTTT
>TRBD1|-|TRBJ2-7|14|TRBV13
CASSSGTGGYEQYF
TGTGCCAGCAGCTCCGGGACAGGGGGCTACGAGCAGTACTTC
>TRBD1|-|TRBJ2-7|13|TRBV28
CASSGTGESEQYF
TGTGCCAGCAGTGGGACAGGGGAGAGCGAGCAGTACTTC
>TRBD1|-|TRBJ2-2|13|TRBV18
CASRQGDTGELFF
TGTGCCAGCAGACAGGGGGACACCGGGGAGCTGTTTTTT
>-|once|TRBJ2-7|14|TRBV9
CASSPPGGSYEQYF
TGTGCCAGCAGCCCCCCCGGGGGATCCTACGAGCAGTACTTC
>TRBD1|few|TRBJ1-1|15|TRBV27
CASALGGTANTEAFF
TGTGCCAGCGCCCTTGGGGGGACAGCGAACACTGAAGCTTTCTTT